This TCR beta chain emerged from a study of T cell responses to AZD1222 COVID-19 vaccine. Regarding the study as a whole: No day 14 peak samples; only post-peak repertoires were characterized.

As for this clone: Its antigen is still unknown.

The CDR3 totals 16 residues. Per the germline V gene, CDR1 is SGHRS and CDR2 is YFSETQ. V lost 4 bases and J 4 bases, leaving 18 bases between the germline ends. Sequencing was performed with immunoSEQ multiplex PCR; in TCRdb, only in-frame clones are kept and a portion is missing. The top ten hold about 9.9% of the sample, which has approximately 170,000 clones, approximately 86% seen once. V and J are TRBV5-1 and TRBJ2-1; D unresolved. The specimen was peripheral blood, collected 28 days after the second AZD1222 dose. This clonotype was obtained from an adult who received the AZD1222 COVID-19 vaccine. CDR3 in DNA: TGCGCCAGCAGCCTAACGTCGGGTCCGCAGTACAATGAGCAGTTCTTC. Encoded protein: CASSLTSGPQYNEQFF.